This entry lists 7 T cell receptor beta chains sequenced from one sample in a study of blood T cell repertoires in COVID-19. Measured with immunoSEQ multiplex PCR; TCRdb has only the in-frame clones, and not every one. The data contain more than 90,000 clones, 75% to 90% of them singletons. What was sequenced was peripheral blood. The receptor source for this set is a human donor in a cohort sampled during active COVID-19.

The J gene is TRBJ1-1, the V gene TRBV7-8; possible D gene TRBD1, 5 bases. Trimming took off 2 bases at V and 0 bases at J, with 10 bases between the two ends. This CDR3 is built from 15 residues. Germline CDR1 is SGHVS and CDR2 is FQNEAQ. As DNA, the CDR3 is TGTGCCAGCAGCTTAAAGCGACAGTTGAACACTGAAGCTTTCTTT. Protein product: CASSLKRQLNTEAFF.

The V and J genes are TRBV25-1 and TRBJ2-7; possible D gene TRBD2, 5 bases. Germline V gives CDR1 MGHDK, CDR2 SYGVNS. The ends were cut back, 6 bases at V and 4 bases at J, with 19 bases in the middle. This CDR3 spans 15 amino acids. Here the CDR3 reads CASRPPRASRYEQYF. The CDR3 DNA reads TGTGCCAGCAGACCTCCTAGGGCTAGCCGGTACGAGCAGTACTTC.

This clone was picked up a small number of times. This chain links TRBV2 with TRBJ2-1; 7 bases are a match to TRBD1. This CDR3 contains 14 residues. Germline V lookup: CDR1 SNHLY, CDR2 FYNNEI. With 4 bases clipped from V and 8 bases from J, the junction kept 8 bases outside the gene matches. The DNA for the CDR3 is TGTGCCAGCAGTGTAGGGGGCGCAGGGGATGAGCAGTTCTTC. Residues: CASSVGGAGDEQFF.

The rearrangement uses TRBV24-1 and TRBJ1-5; no definite D call. The CDR3 is 14 amino acids. Germline CDR1 is KGHDR and CDR2 is SFDVKD. The V gene lost 1 base and the J gene lost 8 bases, with 11 bases spanning the gap. The CDR3, as DNA: TGTGCCACCAGTGATTTTCCAACGGTGGAGCCCCAGCATTTT. Protein: CATSDFPTVEPQHF.

V usage is TRBV5-1 and J usage is TRBJ2-5; TRBD1 might be the D (5 bases). The V end lost 2 bases, the J end lost 7 bases, and 18 bases lay between the germline ends. This CDR3 comprises 15 residues. Germline CDR1 is SGHRS and CDR2 is YFSETQ. CDR3 sequence: CASSFLGQEEGTQYF. CDR3 coding DNA: TGCGCCAGCAGCTTCCTCGGACAAGAGGAAGGGACCCAGTACTTC.

The table lists this clone with a count of one. The V gene is TRBV5-1, the J gene TRBJ2-3; 11 bases align to TRBD2. Germline V gene data show CDR1 as SGHRS and CDR2 as YFSETQ. The length of the CDR3 is 17 residues. With 5 bases clipped from V and 0 bases from J, the junction kept 8 bases outside the gene matches. The CDR3 DNA reads as TGCGCCAGCAGGCGGGGACTAGCGGAGCAAAGCACAGATACGCAGTATTTT. Translating gives CASRRGLAEQSTDTQYF.

The chain carries TRBV6-1 and TRBJ2-1; a possible D gene is TRBD2 (6 bases). Between the trimmed V and J ends, which lost 1 base and 7 bases, there was a span of 17 bases. Germline V gives CDR1 MNHNS, CDR2 SASEGT. The length of the CDR3 is 16 residues. This CDR3 is CASSEGLAPSNNEQFF. CDR3 in DNA: TGTGCCAGCAGTGAAGGGCTAGCGCCCTCAAATAATGAGCAGTTCTTC.